A selection of T cell receptor beta chains follows, all from one sample in a study of T cells in Graves' hyperthyroidism and ophthalmopathy. TCRdb reprocessed the multiplex PCR reads with MiXCR, giving one entry per CDR3 protein. The repertoire has around 540,000 distinct CDR3 sequences, about 16% of them found once; the top ten carry around 32%. Sample: blood. The source is a woman aged 25-40 years with Graves' ophthalmopathy. CDR3s include the opening cysteine and the closing phenylalanine or tryptophan. Each record gives: V gene, J gene, clone size, D gene, CDR3 DNA, CDR3 protein. D genes are given only for firm matches. Where a row states a size, it is once, few, many or the class of an expanded clone; other rows omit it.

V: TRBV6-1; J: TRBJ2-3; size: -; D: TRBD1; DNA: TGTGCCAGCAGAGACAGGGGGCCTGGCACAGATACGCAGTATTTT; CDR3: CASRDRGPGTDTQYF
V: TRBV7-2; J: TRBJ1-4; size: many; D: -; DNA: TGTGCCAGCAGCCTTAGCCCAACTAATGAAAAACTGTTTTTT; CDR3: CASSLSPTNEKLFF
V: TRBV11-2; J: TRBJ1-2; size: many; D: TRBD1; DNA: TGTGCCAGCAGCAAACGGACAGGGGGTGGGGGCTACACCTTC; CDR3: CASSKRTGGGGYTF
V: TRBV7-9; J: TRBJ2-1; size: many; D: TRBD2; DNA: TGTGCCAGCAACGATATACTAGGACTAGCGGGAGGGGTGGTGAAGCAGTTCTTC; CDR3: CASNDILGLAGGVVKQFF
V: TRBV30; J: TRBJ2-2; size: few; D: -; DNA: TGTGCCTGGAGTCCCCCCGGGTCTAGCAGGGCCGGGGAGCTGTTTTTT; CDR3: CAWSPPGSSRAGELFF
V: TRBV5-1; J: TRBJ2-1; size: many; D: -; DNA: TGCGCCAGCAGCTTGGATAGGGACGCGGCCTACAATGAGCAGTTCTTC; CDR3: CASSLDRDAAYNEQFF
V: TRBV9; J: TRBJ2-3; size: many; D: TRBD2; DNA: TGTGCCAGCAGCGTAGGGGTTAGCGGGGCTAGCACAGATACGCAGTATTTT; CDR3: CASSVGVSGASTDTQYF
V: TRBV7-9; J: TRBJ1-1; size: many; D: TRBD1; DNA: TGTGCCAGCAGCCCCCGACAGGGGGGGAACACTGAAGCTTTCTTT; CDR3: CASSPRQGGNTEAFF
V: TRBV6-4; J: TRBJ2-2; size: few; D: -; DNA: TGTGCCAGCAGCGGAATAGCAGGAGATGCCGGGGAGCTGTTTTTT; CDR3: CASSGIAGDAGELFF
V: TRBV15; J: TRBJ2-1; size: -; D: -; DNA: TGTGCCACCAGCAGAGTAACAGGGGGGGCCTACAATGAGCAGTTCTTC; CDR3: CATSRVTGGAYNEQFF
V: TRBV6-1; J: TRBJ2-7; size: -; D: -; DNA: TGTGCCAGCAAGAGCCAGGGTCGGGTGGGCCGCTCCTACGAGCAGTACTTC; CDR3: CASKSQGRVGRSYEQYF
V: TRBV30; J: TRBJ2-1; size: many; D: -; DNA: TGTGCCTGGATAGGAGGAGGGCTCAGTGAGCAGTTCTTC; CDR3: CAWIGGGLSEQFF
V: TRBV28; J: TRBJ1-5; size: many; D: TRBD1; DNA: TGTGCCAGCAGTCTGGACAGGGAGGTTTATCAGCCCCAGCATTTT; CDR3: CASSLDREVYQPQHF
V: TRBV5-1; J: TRBJ1-5; size: many; D: -; DNA: TGCGCCAGCAGCTTGGAAGGGAAACAGCCCCAGCATTTT; CDR3: CASSLEGKQPQHF